Listed below are T cell receptor beta chains from one sample, sequenced in a study of early T cells in non-severe SARS-CoV-2 infection. TCRdb analysed the 5' RACE reads with MiXCR anew, one entry per CDR3 protein. In the table there are 40,000 to 55,000 distinct CDR3 sequences, more than 6.5% of which are singletons. The sequenced material came from whole blood. The source is an adult who was a healthcare worker with PCR-confirmed SARS-CoV-2 infection or an uninfected control (not recorded which). CDR3s leave out the opening cysteine and the closing phenylalanine or tryptophan. Some rows have no size entry. The others give once, few or many, or a class for an expanded clone.

TRBJ1-4 | TRBV20-1 | many | SRTDGNYEKLF
TRBJ2-1 | TRBV4-3 | . | ASSPRQLMGEQF
TRBJ2-3 | TRBV12-1 | many | ASSCRQGNGTDTQY
TRBJ1-1 | TRBV11-1 | many | ASSPIDNTEAF
TRBJ1-1 | TRBV29-1 | few | SVGRPMNTEAF
TRBJ2-2 | TRBV6-1 | many | ASSGHPYFAGELF
TRBJ2-7 | TRBV5-8 | . | ASSPGQGLQRGEQY
TRBJ1-3 | TRBV11-2 | many | ASSLAGFSGNTIY
TRBJ2-3 | TRBV5-1 | few | ASRIPSGDTQY
TRBJ2-3 | TRBV20-1 | many | SALPYGDTQY
TRBJ2-7 | TRBV20-1 | many | SAREVTGPYEQY
TRBJ1-5 | TRBV10-2 | many | ASRKGQGNQPQH
TRBJ2-7 | TRBV5-8 | few | ASSLGRRSYEQY
TRBJ1-5 | TRBV6-1 | . | ASSEGTAGNQPQH
TRBJ2-7 | TRBV29-1 | many | SVGPGVLYEQY
TRBJ2-5 | TRBV29-1 | few | SVARAPSETQY
TRBJ1-4 | TRBV7-8 | few | ASSYSRTGKSEKLF
TRBJ1-1 | TRBV6-1 | . | ASRTGPNTEAF
TRBJ2-3 | TRBV12-5 | few | ASGFSGTDTQY
TRBJ1-1 | TRBV12-3/TRBV12-4 | few | ASSSGGTTEAF
TRBJ1-2 | TRBV27 | many | ASSPQGANYGYT
TRBJ1-4 | TRBV18 | many | ASSPGTGLQKLF
TRBJ1-1 | TRBV9 | . | ASSVPDGNTEAF